This T cell receptor (beta chain) was identified in a study of shared clonotypes between healthy human individuals. Profiling relied on immunoSEQ multiplex PCR, and the TCRdb table lists in-frame clones only, not all of them. The sample has approximately 1.9 million clones, roughly 95% seen once; the top ten hold 1.5% to 2%. CD45RO-negative, CCR7-positively selected cells formed the naive CD8 fraction, excluding terminally differentiated effector memory CD45RA+ cells. V lost 5 bases to trimming and J lost 8 bases, with 7 bases between them. Germline V gene sequence: CDR1 LNHDA, CDR2 SQIVND (reference sequence). The CDR3 covers 11 residues.

This chain connects TRBV19 to TRBJ2-1; D ambiguous. This clonotype was obtained from a man aged 18 to 30 in good health. Some clones in this sample may be carry-over from other donors' samples. The sequenced material came from naive CD8+ T cells from PBMCs. CDR3: CASSSGDEQFF. The CDR3 DNA follows: TGTGCCAGTAGTTCAGGTGATGAGCAGTTCTTC.